Below, 25 T cell receptor beta chains from the same sample are listed, as sequenced in a study of T cell responses to AZD1222 COVID-19 vaccine. TCRdb keeps only in-frame clones here, not all; method: immunoSEQ multiplex PCR. The sample lists around 120,000 clones, roughly 90% occurring once. This material consisted of peripheral blood, taken 28 days after the second AZD1222 dose. These receptors were taken from an adult who received the AZD1222 COVID-19 vaccine.

V gene TRBV7-2 combines with J gene TRBJ1-1; a possible D gene is TRBD1 (6 bases). Germline CDR1 is SGHTA and CDR2 is FQGNSA. V gave up 5 bases and J gave up 3 bases, with 13 bases separating them. This CDR3 has 14 residues. The CDR3 DNA follows: TGTGCCAGCAGCCCGCTGGGGGCTGACACTGAAGCTTTCTTT. The encoded protein is CASSPLGADTEAFF.

This chain uses TRBV27 with TRBJ1-1, with TRBD1 identical over 9 bases. The CDR3 has 16 amino acids. V lost 4 bases to trimming and J lost 1 base; unmatched junction nucleotides: 7. The germline gives CDR1 MNHEY, CDR2 SMNVEV (reference sequence). The CDR3 loop reads CASSSGTGFPNTEAFF. The CDR3 bases are TGTGCCAGCAGTTCCGGGACAGGGTTCCCGAACACTGAAGCTTTCTTT.

The V call is TRBV3-1 (or the pseudogene TRBV3-2), the J call TRBJ1-3; D is unclear. Germline V gene lookup returns CDR1 LGHDT and CDR2 YNNKEL (reference sequence). The V gene lost 0 bases and the J gene lost 4 bases, with 7 bases spanning the gap. CDR3 length: 14 residues. DNA of the CDR3: TGTGCCAGCAGCCAAGATCTCTCCGGAAACACCATATATTTT. Translating gives CASSQDLSGNTIYF.

The chain employs TRBV28 and TRBJ1-5; D is possibly TRBD1 (5 bases). Trimming took off 6 bases at V and 6 bases at J, with 21 bases between the two ends. The V gene's germline CDR1 is MDHEN and CDR2 SYDVKM. CDR3 size: 16 residues. CDR3 amino acids: CASSSFDSPLSQPQHF. CDR3 DNA sequence: TGTGCCAGCAGCTCTTTTGACAGCCCGCTGAGTCAGCCCCAGCATTTT.

The CDR3 coding sequence is TGTGCCAGCAGCTTGCGGGCTAACACCGGGGAGCTGTTTTTT. This sequence encodes CASSLRANTGELFF. The rearrangement uses TRBV7-8 and TRBJ2-2; the D gene is possibly TRBD2 (5 bases). The V and J ends lost 3 bases and 2 bases respectively, with 7 bases between them. This CDR3 comprises 14 residues. Germline V gene sequence: CDR1 SGHVS, CDR2 FQNEAQ. The full variable domain, in which reference TRBV7-8 and TRBJ2-2 provide the parts outside the CDR3, is GAGVSQSPRYKVAKRGQDVALRCDPISGHVSLFWYQQALGQGPEFLTYFQNEAQLDKSGLPSDRFFAERPEGSVSTLKIQRTQQEDSAVYLCASSLRANTGELFFGEGSRLTVL.

The rearrangement joins TRBV2 to TRBJ2-7; tentatively, D is TRBD1 or TRBD2 (5 bases each). This CDR3 comprises 15 residues. V lost 6 bases and J 1 base, leaving 16 bases between the germline ends. Germline CDR1 and CDR2: SNHLY and FYNNEI. Written as DNA, the CDR3 is TGTGCCAGCAGCGTTGGGGGAGTTTTATCCTACGAGCAGTACTTC. Translation gives CASSVGGVLSYEQYF.

This chain links TRBV2 with TRBJ1-5; D is uncertain. The CDR3 totals 14 residues. CDR1 is SNHLY, CDR2 FYNNEI, per germline. Trimming left V 7 bases short and J 4 bases short, with 14 bases between. CDR3 loop: CASTSMHTNQPQHF. CDR3 nucleotides: TGTGCCAGCACCTCTATGCACACGAATCAGCCCCAGCATTTT. The full variable domain, completed using reference TRBV2 and TRBJ1-5, is EPEVTQTPSHQVTQMGQEVILRCVPISNHLYFYWYRQILGQKVEFLVSFYNNEISEKSEIFDDQFSVERPDGSNFTLKIRSTKLEDSAMYFCASTSMHTNQPQHFGDGTRLSIL.

The chain recombines TRBV30 with TRBJ1-1, with no clear D. Germline CDR1 reads GTSNPN; CDR2 reads SVGIG (reference sequence). Between the trimmed V and J ends, which lost 3 bases and 5 bases, there was a span of 10 bases. CDR3 length: 12 residues. This chain's CDR3 is CAWRPGGTEAFF. The CDR3 region has the DNA TGTGCCTGGAGGCCCGGCGGAACTGAAGCTTTCTTT.

This clone came up once. V usage is TRBV19 and J usage is TRBJ2-3, with 9 positions matching TRBD2. The CDR3 is 17 amino acids. From germline, CDR1 is LNHDA and CDR2 SQIVND (reference sequence). V shed 6 bases and J 5 bases; nucleotides not matched to a gene: 15. The DNA of the CDR3 is TGTGCCAGTAGAGCACGCTATGTAGCGGGAGATAGAGATACGCAGTATTTT. It specifies CASRARYVAGDRDTQYF.

The chain employs TRBV5-1 and TRBJ1-6; weak D call: TRBD1 (5 bases). The CDR3 extends over 15 amino acids. Trimming removed 5 bases at V and 6 bases at J, with 15 bases between. Germline lookup yields CDR1 SGHRS and CDR2 YFSETQ. The CDR3 DNA sequence: TGCGCCAGCAGTCTACGGGACGGGTCTAATTCACCCCTCCACTTT. Translation: CASSLRDGSNSPLHF.

V and J are TRBV5-1 and TRBJ2-5; TRBD2 matches 14 bases. This CDR3 spans 19 amino acids. Germline trimming cut 0 bases from V and 2 bases from J; bases unmatched to any gene: 9. The germline V gene encodes CDR1 SGHRS and CDR2 YFSETQ. The CDR3 is CASSLVASRLAGGQETQYF. The CDR3 coding sequence is TGCGCCAGCAGCTTGGTAGCGTCTAGACTAGCGGGAGGGCAAGAGACCCAGTACTTC.

The rearrangement uses TRBV7-8 and TRBJ1-6; a possible D gene is TRBD1 (5 bases). Germline assignment: CDR1 SGHVS and CDR2 FQNEAQ. With 6 bases removed from V and 3 bases from J, the gap between germline ends came to 18 bases. This CDR3 is built from 17 residues. Here the CDR3 DNA reads TGTGCCAGCAGGCAGACAGTCCCAGCCGGCTATAATTCACCCCTCCACTTT. Residues: CASRQTVPAGYNSPLHF.

The chain has TRBV24-1 and TRBJ2-7; possible D gene TRBD1, 5 bases. V lost 2 bases to trimming and J lost 2 bases, with 6 bases between them. CDR1 and CDR2 (germline): KGHDR, SFDVKD. The CDR3 has 13 amino acids. Written as DNA, the CDR3 is TGTGCCACCAGTGATTCGACAGCCTACGAGCAGTACTTC. Translated: CATSDSTAYEQYF.

This sequence joins TRBV7-2 and TRBJ1-4; no firm D call. Trimming cost V 1 base and J 4 bases, with 10 bases left between them. CDR1 and CDR2 from the germline V gene are SGHTA and FQGNSA. This CDR3 contains 15 residues. The CDR3 DNA reads TGTGCCAGCAGCTTAGATTCAGTCCTTAATGAAAAACTGTTTTTT. Protein: CASSLDSVLNEKLFF.

The CDR3 sequence: CASSLTGGGAWTGELFF. The CDR3 nucleotides read TGTGCCAGCAGCTTAACCGGGGGGGGCGCGTGGACCGGGGAGCTGTTTTTT. The chain carries TRBV7-3 and TRBJ2-2; TRBD2 matches at 8 bases. The CDR3 length is 17 residues. Trimming cost V 0 bases and J 5 bases; bases outside gene matches: 8. Germline lookup yields CDR1 SGHTA and CDR2 FQGTGA.

The chain links TRBV5-1 to TRBJ2-1; TRBD2 aligns across 14 bases. The CDR3 has 20 residues. The V segment lost 4 bases and the J segment 0 bases; nucleotides outside the gene matches: 12. Germline CDR1 SGHRS, CDR2 YFSETQ. CDR3 region: CASSVWTSGRLEGSYNEQFF. The CDR3 DNA sequence: TGCGCCAGCAGCGTTTGGACTAGCGGGAGGCTTGAAGGCTCCTACAATGAGCAGTTCTTC.

The chain combines TRBV9 with TRBJ2-7; a possible D gene is TRBD2 (5 bases). The CDR3 runs to 14 residues. V was cut by 4 bases and J by 7 bases, with 18 bases left in between. Germline V CDR1 and CDR2: SGDLS, YYNGEE. The CDR3 coding sequence is TGTGCCAGCAGCTCAGGACTCACAGCCCGAGAGCAGTACTTC. As protein: CASSSGLTAREQYF. Variable domain in full (rest from reference TRBV9 and TRBJ2-7): DSGVTQTPKHLITATGQRVTLRCSPRSGDLSVYWYQQSLDQGLQFLIQYYNGEERAKGNILERFSAQQFPDLHSELNLSSLELGDSALYFCASSSGLTAREQYFGPGTRLTVT.

The V gene is TRBV6-5, the J gene TRBJ1-1; no reliable D call. V dropped 0 bases and J dropped 6 bases, with 11 bases sitting between them. The CDR3 covers 14 residues. Per the germline V gene, CDR1 is MNHEY and CDR2 is SVGAGI. The CDR3, as DNA: TGTGCCAGCAGTTACTCGAGGAGGGCTGCTGAAGCTTTCTTT. This sequence encodes CASSYSRRAAEAFF.

The genes are TRBV3-1 (or the pseudogene TRBV3-2) and TRBJ1-2, with unresolved D. This CDR3 is 14 amino acids long. The ends were cut back, 0 bases at V and 2 bases at J, with 7 bases in the middle. The germline gives CDR1 LGHDT, CDR2 YNNKEL (reference sequence). The CDR3 sequence: CASSQDSPNYGYTF. The DNA of the CDR3 is TGTGCCAGCAGCCAAGATTCCCCAAACTATGGCTACACCTTC.

The chain uses TRBV7-2 and TRBJ1-1; 9 bases line up with TRBD1. The trim removed 6 bases at V and 5 bases at J, leaving 10 bases unmatched. Germline V gene sequence: CDR1 SGHTA, CDR2 FQGNSA. The CDR3 consists of 15 residues. The CDR3 DNA follows: TGTGCCAGCAGACCCCCCGGACAGGGGTGGACTGAAGCTTTCTTT. Its protein is CASRPPGQGWTEAFF.

There are many counts of this clone. The chain combines TRBV6-2 or TRBV6-3 with TRBJ1-5; the D gene is possibly TRBD1 (5 bases). The ends were cut back, 2 bases at V and 6 bases at J, with 11 bases in the middle. The CDR3 loop spans 14 amino acids. From germline, CDR1 is MNHEY and CDR2 SVGEGT. The CDR3 DNA is TGTGCCAGCAGTTACGGAGGGGATCGTCAGCCCCAGCATTTT. Protein sequence: CASSYGGDRQPQHF.

The V and J genes are TRBV2 and TRBJ1-2, with no clear D. The germline V gene encodes CDR1 SNHLY and CDR2 FYNNEI. The CDR3 sequence is 14 residues long. Trimming left V 7 bases short and J 6 bases short, with 18 bases between. The CDR3 DNA reads as TGTGCCAGCACCCTTGTGGGTCGGGGAAATGGCTACACCTTC. Translating gives CASTLVGRGNGYTF.

The chain combines TRBV28 with TRBJ1-1; no definite D call. Between the trimmed V and J ends, which lost 8 bases and 0 bases, there was a span of 13 bases. The CDR3 sequence is 14 residues long. CDR1 MDHEN and CDR2 SYDVKM come from the germline V gene. This CDR3 reads CASVRRGLNTEAFF. Written as DNA, the CDR3 is TGTGCCAGCGTCCGTCGCGGGTTGAACACTGAAGCTTTCTTT.

The chain employs TRBV29-1 and TRBJ2-5; 7 nucleotides match TRBD1. The CDR3 loop spans 13 amino acids. Germline V gives CDR1 SQVTM, CDR2 ANQGSEA. The CDR3 nucleotides are TGCACTGCTTGCGTCAGGGGGAAAGAGACCCAGTACTTC. Protein sequence: CTACVRGKETQYF.

This chain links TRBV6-2 or TRBV6-3 with TRBJ2-7; D perhaps matches TRBD1 (5 bases). This CDR3 comprises 13 residues. The germline V gene encodes CDR1 MNHEY and CDR2 SVGEGT. V gave up 0 bases and J gave up 2 bases, with 5 bases separating them. Here the CDR3 DNA reads TGTGCCAGCAGTTACTCGGACACCTACGAGCAGTACTTC. It yields the protein CASSYSDTYEQYF.